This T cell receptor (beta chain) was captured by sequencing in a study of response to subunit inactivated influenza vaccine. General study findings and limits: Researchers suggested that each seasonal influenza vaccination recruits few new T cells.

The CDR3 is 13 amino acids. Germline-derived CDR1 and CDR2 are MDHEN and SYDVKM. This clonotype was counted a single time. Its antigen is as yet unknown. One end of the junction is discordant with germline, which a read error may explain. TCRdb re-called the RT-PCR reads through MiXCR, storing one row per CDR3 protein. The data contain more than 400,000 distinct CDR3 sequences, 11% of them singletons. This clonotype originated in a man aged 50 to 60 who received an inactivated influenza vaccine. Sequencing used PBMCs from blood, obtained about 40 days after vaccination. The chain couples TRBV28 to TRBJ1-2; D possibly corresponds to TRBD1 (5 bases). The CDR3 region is CASIDGGGSGYIF. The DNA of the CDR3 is TGTGCCAGCATCGACGGCGGGGGGAGCGGCTACATCTTC.